This TCR beta chain came from a study of vaccination effects on CD4 cells after COVID-19. Method: immunoSEQ multiplex PCR; TCRdb's copy keeps in-frame clones and lacks some. The data contain 55,000 to 65,000 clones, around 81% of them singletons. Study-wide points: By a late point after vaccination, infection- and vaccine-induced clones had shrunk markedly through clonal contraction.

As for this clone: Its antigen is not identified.

Sequencing was preceded by expansion of antigen-specific CD4+ T cells with viral peptide pools in the ViraFEST assay. Upon completion of 10 to 11 days in culture, CD4+ T cells were isolated. All vaccine recipients tested negative for nucleocapsid antibodies and had never contracted SARS-CoV-2 infection. Half the medium was replaced with IL-2 medium on days 3 and 7. The receptor was isolated from a human donor who received a COVID-19 vaccine. Sequencing was performed on CD4+ T cells from PBMCs cultured with HCoV-229E spike peptides, taken before COVID-19 vaccination.

The CDR3 sequence: CASRDRDSYNEQFF. The CDR3 DNA follows: TGCGCCAGCAGGGACCGGGACTCCTACAATGAGCAGTTCTTC. This chain uses TRBV10-2 with TRBJ2-1, with D possibly being TRBD2 (5 bases). V lost 6 bases and J lost 0, with 9 bases in between. CDR3 length equals 14 residues. Germline V gene lookup returns CDR1 WSHSY and CDR2 SAAADI.